This TCR beta chain was sequenced during a study of T cell responses to AZD1222 COVID-19 vaccine. For the study at large: Second doses at about 4 or about 12 weeks were pooled. Findings and limits, study-wide: Females outnumbered males among donors, who were mostly white British; clonal diversity was possibly underestimated. Vaccine-related CD4 TCRs covered spike, predominating at 160-218 and 743-854. Within unmutated variant regions lay the reported targets of nearly half of spike-specific TCRs.

To note about this clone: Its target is unknown.

Trimming took 6 bases from V and 3 from J, leaving 15 bases between them. CDR1 is LNHNV and CDR2 is YYDKDF in the germline V gene (reference sequence). The CDR3 is 15 residues long. Assay: immunoSEQ multiplex PCR; the TCRdb copy retains only in-frame clones and omits some. Of 100,000 to 150,000 clones in the sample, around 88% were seen once. The sample here was peripheral blood, taken on day 0 of AZD1222 vaccination. The V call is TRBV15, the J call TRBJ1-5; D perhaps matches TRBD1 (6 bases). This clonotype was obtained from an adult in good health. CDR3 loop: CATRGGGADNQPQHF. Here the CDR3 DNA reads TGTGCCACCAGGGGAGGGGGGGCAGACAATCAGCCCCAGCATTTT.